This T cell receptor beta chain was found in a study of shared clonotypes between healthy human individuals. In the authors' methods: Quality scores were absent from the junction-only immunoSEQ sequences, so filtering differed. The method was immunoSEQ multiplex PCR; TCRdb's version includes in-frame clones alone and lacks a portion of them. V and J calls and clone size are those listed in that table; D and trimming were worked out from the DNA. This table has approximately 2.5 million clones, about 92% appearing once. Source material: naive CD4+ T cells sorted from blood. Subset in this sample: CD45RA+ positively selected. This TCR derives from a man between 18 and 29 years old in good health.

This CDR3 reads CASSLSQGKGYGYTF. CDR3 DNA: TGTGCCAGCAGTTTATCTCAGGGGAAAGGATATGGCTACACCTTC. J is TRBJ1-2 and V is TRBV27, with D maybe TRBD1 (6 bases). CDR3 size: 15 residues. V lost 0 bases, J lost 5 bases, and 13 bases lay in between. Germline V gene data show CDR1 as MNHEY and CDR2 as SMNVEV (reference sequence).